This TCR beta chain was observed in a study of T cells after yellow fever vaccination. Points from the study as a whole: Abundant clonotypes from the bulk population could have been carried over as contaminants into FACS-sorted repertoires.

This clonotype showed up just a few times. The antigen is not known. Germline V CDR1 and CDR2: LGHDT, YNNKEL (reference sequence). V lost 4 bases to trimming and J lost 7 bases, with 14 bases between them. The CDR3 sequence is 14 residues long. UMIs were added to TCR cDNA along with a universal primer site when it was made by 5'RACE template switching. TCRdb ran MiXCR on the 5' RACE reads and lists one entry per CDR3 protein. The data show approximately 550,000 distinct CDR3 sequences, roughly 13% seen once. The chain recombines TRBV3-1 with TRBJ2-1, with D possibly being TRBD1 (5 bases). This clonotype originated in a man aged 30 to 39 who received the YFV17D yellow fever vaccine. The material was PBMCs, obtained on the day of the yellow fever booster vaccination. CDR3: CASSRDWGRNEQFF. CDR3 in DNA: TGTGCCAGCAGCCGCGACTGGGGCCGAAATGAGCAGTTCTTC.